Many counts were recorded for the clone carrying this T cell receptor beta chain. Its antigen is not known. TCRdb ran MiXCR on the reads and lists one entry per CDR3 protein. The sample has around 280,000 distinct CDR3 sequences; roughly an eighth are singletons. These data originate in a study of T cell repertoires in cytomegalovirus infection. In the study overall: Indicated by public TCR beta signatures were CMV infection and matching HLA type. Study results and limitations: Cumulative frequency (of public TCR beta family members) identified carriers of CMV plus the relevant HLA. Dominating the ex vivo response were TCR beta clonotypes that were CMV-specific and HLA-C-restricted.

The CDR3 totals 15 residues. J lost 4 bases, V lost 2 bases, and 7 bases had no gene match. Per germline, CDR1 SGHDN and CDR2 FVKESK. This sequence originates from a human donor in good health (CMV status not recorded). Some clones in this sample may be carry-over from other donors' samples. The chain uses TRBV14 and TRBJ1-2; 7 bases match TRBD1. Sample: PBMCs. The CDR3 DNA reads as TGTGCCAGCAGCCAAAGACAGGGTACCTCCTATGGCTACACCTTC. It specifies CASSQRQGTSYGYTF.